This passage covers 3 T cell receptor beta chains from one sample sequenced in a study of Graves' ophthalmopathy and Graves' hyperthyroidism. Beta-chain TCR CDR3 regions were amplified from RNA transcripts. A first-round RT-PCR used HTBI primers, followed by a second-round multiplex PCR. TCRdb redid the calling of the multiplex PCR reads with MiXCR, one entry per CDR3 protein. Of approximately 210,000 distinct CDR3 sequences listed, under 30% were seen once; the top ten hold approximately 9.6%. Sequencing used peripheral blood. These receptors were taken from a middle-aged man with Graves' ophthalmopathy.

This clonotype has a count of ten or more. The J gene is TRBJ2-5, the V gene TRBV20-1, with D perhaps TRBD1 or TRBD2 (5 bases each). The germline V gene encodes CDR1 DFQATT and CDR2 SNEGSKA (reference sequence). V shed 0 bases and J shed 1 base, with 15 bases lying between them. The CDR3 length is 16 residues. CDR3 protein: CSARDIGTVAQETQYF. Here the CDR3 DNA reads TGCAGTGCTAGAGATATCGGGACCGTGGCCCAAGAGACCCAGTACTTC.

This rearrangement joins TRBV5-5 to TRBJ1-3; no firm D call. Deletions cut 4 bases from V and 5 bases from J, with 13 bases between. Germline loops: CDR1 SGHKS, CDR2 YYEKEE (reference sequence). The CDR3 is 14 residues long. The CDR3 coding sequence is TGTGCCAGCAGCGCCGGCCAGGAACGAAACACCATATATTTT. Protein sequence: CASSAGQERNTIYF. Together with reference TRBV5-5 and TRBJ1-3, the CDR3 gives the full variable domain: DAGVTQSPTHLIKTRGQQVTLRCSPISGHKSVSWYQQVLGQGPQFIFQYYEKEERGRGNFPDRFSARQFPNYSSELNVNALLLGDSALYLCASSAGQERNTIYFGEGSWLTVV.

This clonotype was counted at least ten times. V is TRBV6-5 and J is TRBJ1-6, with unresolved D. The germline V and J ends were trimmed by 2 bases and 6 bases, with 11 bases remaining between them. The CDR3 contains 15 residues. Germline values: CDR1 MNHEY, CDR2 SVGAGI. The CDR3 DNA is TGTGCCAGCAGTTACGGTGTCGGGCGTAATTCACCCCTCCACTTT. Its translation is CASSYGVGRNSPLHF.